The 30 T cell receptor beta chains presented below share a single source sample, sequenced in a study of spatial heterogeneity in lung cancer. Study-level results: Tumor mutation counts were tracked by expanded intratumoral alpha and beta TCR counts.

TCRdb fed the 5' RACE reads into MiXCR, producing one record per CDR3 protein. The sample consists of about 14,000 distinct CDR3 sequences, approximately 4.8% of them appearing once. Sample time point: sample taken at primary tumor resection. For these receptors, no antigen is known. The specimen comprised lung tumor tissue, sampled at surgery. The receptors shown here come from a female donor with early-stage non-small cell lung cancer.

This clonotype was seen repeatedly, ten times or more. The size of this beta chain means little, since it is a stray read in a library made for alpha chains. CDR3 in amino acids: CSARGLQANYGYTF. In nucleotides, the CDR3 is TGCAGTGCTAGGGGCCTCCAAGCTAACTATGGCTACACCTTC. The V and J genes are TRBV20-1 and TRBJ1-2; no clear D. V gave up 3 bases and J gave up 0 bases, with 11 bases separating them. From germline, CDR1 is DFQATT and CDR2 SNEGSKA (reference sequence). The CDR3 runs 14 residues.

As concerns this clonotype: Within a library made for alpha chains, this beta chain is off target, and its count is uninformative. V usage is TRBV5-4 and J usage is TRBJ1-2; a possible D gene is TRBD1 (6 bases). V gave up 5 bases and J gave up 6 bases, with 14 bases separating them. Looked up from germline, CDR1 is SGHNT and CDR2 is YYREEE (reference sequence). There are 13 residues in the CDR3. Here the CDR3 reads CASSRDRLDGYTF. The CDR3 nucleotides read TGTGCCAGCAGTCGTGACAGGTTGGATGGCTACACCTTC.

Points on this clonotype: Since the library was made to target alpha chains, this beta chain is a stray read and its abundance is not meaningful. The V gene is TRBV5-1, the J gene TRBJ1-1; D might be TRBD1 (6 bases). The CDR3 spans 13 residues. V was shortened by 3 bases and J by 11 bases, with 17 bases between the two germline ends. CDR1 is SGHRS and CDR2 is YFSETQ in the germline V gene. CDR3 sequence: CASSSTSDRVAFF. CDR3 bases: TGCGCCAGCAGCTCTACCTCGGACAGAGTGGCTTTCTTT.

Concerning this clonotype: A much larger clone lies a single base off, so this may be a read error. This beta chain slipped into a library made for alpha chains as a stray read, so its size is not meaningful. J is TRBJ2-3 and V is TRBV4-3, with 7 bases fitting TRBD2. Trimming at V came to 1 base and at J to 5 bases, leaving 6 bases not matched to a gene. CDR1 LGHNA and CDR2 YSLEER come from the germline V gene. The CDR3 contains 15 residues. CDR3 DNA: TGCGCCAGCAGCCAAGCCCCGGGAGGTGAAGATACGCAGTATTTT. Encoded protein: CASSQAPGGEDTQYF.

This clonotype occurred a few times. This beta chain is an unintended read in a library built for alpha chains; its size means little. The chain employs TRBV2 and TRBJ1-6; tentative D call: TRBD1 (5 bases). Trimming left V 7 bases short and J 10 bases short, with 20 bases between. The CDR3 consists of 15 residues. Germline loops: CDR1 SNHLY, CDR2 FYNNEI. CDR3 coding DNA: TGTGCCAGCACCAAAGGGCCTGCTTCAGGGTCACCCCTCCACTTT. Protein sequence: CASTKGPASGSPLHF.

This clonotype was detected many times. In a library made to pick up alpha chains, this beta chain is a stray read with a size that means little. The chain combines TRBV27 with TRBJ1-6; weak D call: TRBD1 (5 bases). Trimming stripped 6 bases from V and 12 bases from J, with 12 bases between. Germline V gives CDR1 MNHEY, CDR2 SMNVEV (reference sequence). This CDR3 is built from 12 residues. CDR3: CASRPFQGPLHF. The CDR3 DNA sequence: TGTGCCAGCAGACCCTTTCAGGGACCCCTCCACTTT.

This clonotype was counted at least ten times. Being off target in a library aimed at alpha chains, this beta chain has a size of little meaning. The chain recombines TRBV5-1 with TRBJ2-7; TRBD1 might be the D (6 bases). V was cut by 0 bases and J by 2 bases, with 12 bases left in between. The V gene's germline CDR1 is SGHRS and CDR2 YFSETQ. CDR3 length: 15 amino acids. Here the CDR3 DNA reads TGCGCCAGCAGCTTGGACGGACAGTCGGCCTACGAGCAGTACTTC. Protein: CASSLDGQSAYEQYF.

This clonotype was counted many times. This beta chain appears as a stray read in a library generated for alpha chains; its size is not informative. This chain connects TRBV7-2 to TRBJ1-5; the match to TRBD1 covers 7 bases. The V and J ends lost 5 bases and 7 bases, in that order; junction bases with no gene match: 14. This CDR3 spans 16 amino acids. Germline V gene lookup returns CDR1 SGHTA and CDR2 FQGNSA. The CDR3 DNA reads TGTGCCAGCAGCCTGGGCTCGACAGGGAGACGACAGCCCCAGCATTTT. Translating gives CASSLGSTGRRQPQHF.

As to this clonotype: Within a library made for alpha chains, this beta chain is off target, and its count is uninformative. The chain carries TRBV28 and TRBJ1-2; a weak D match, TRBD1 (5 bases). CDR1 is MDHEN and CDR2 is SYDVKM in the germline V gene. This CDR3 region has 16 residues. V lost 1 base, J lost 5 bases, and 17 bases lay in between. As DNA, the CDR3 is TGTGCCAGCAGTTTATCCCTCGACAGAATGGCGTATGGCTACACCTTC. Its protein product is CASSLSLDRMAYGYTF.

The table lists this clonotype with many counts. A library prepared for alpha chains yielded this beta chain as an off-target read; its size is of little meaning. V usage is TRBV18 and J usage is TRBJ2-1; the D gene is possibly TRBD1 (6 bases). From germline, CDR1 is KGHSH and CDR2 LQKENI. The CDR3 sequence is 14 residues long. The germline V and J ends were trimmed by 2 bases and 8 bases, with 13 bases remaining between them. The CDR3 loop reads CASSPLTGLDEQFF. The CDR3 DNA reads TGTGCCAGCTCACCATTAACAGGGTTAGATGAGCAGTTCTTC.

There are many counts of this clonotype. Little can be read into the size of this beta chain, an off-target read in a library designed for alpha chains. The chain recombines TRBV7-8 with TRBJ2-1; D possibly uses TRBD1 or TRBD2 (5 bases each). There are 13 residues in the CDR3. V lost 5 bases to trimming and J lost 5 bases, with 10 bases between them. Germline CDR1 SGHVS, CDR2 FQNEAQ. CDR3 in amino acids: CASSLGRHNEQFF. In DNA, the CDR3 is TGTGCCAGCAGCCTGGGACGACACAATGAGCAGTTCTTC.

This clonotype was recorded many times. Since it is a stray read in a library aimed at alpha chains, this beta chain has a size that is not meaningful. This chain links TRBV27 with TRBJ1-6; no firm D call. Germline V gene lookup returns CDR1 MNHEY and CDR2 SMNVEV (reference sequence). V lost 6 bases and J 2 bases, leaving 11 bases between the germline ends. The CDR3 contains 15 residues. The CDR3 DNA reads TGTGCCAGCAGACGAGAGGGAACCTATAATTCACCCCTCCACTTT. Translation gives CASRREGTYNSPLHF.

The sample holds many counts of this clonotype. This beta chain was picked up by a library intended for alpha chains and is off target, so its count carries little meaning. The chain joins TRBV7-9 to TRBJ2-3, with TRBD1 matching over 7 bases. Germline assignment: CDR1 SEHNR and CDR2 FQNEAQ (reference sequence). Trimming cost V 5 bases and J 6 bases; bases outside gene matches: 8. The CDR3 spans 14 residues. This CDR3 reads CASSLQGNRDTQYF. For the CDR3, the DNA is TGTGCCAGCAGCCTACAGGGGAACCGGGATACGCAGTATTTT.

This clonotype was observed at least ten times. The library was designed around alpha chains, so this beta chain is a stray read whose abundance carries little weight. This chain joins TRBV6-1 and TRBJ1-2; possible D gene TRBD1, 6 bases. The CDR3 is made up of 15 amino acids. Per germline, CDR1 MNHNS and CDR2 SASEGT. Trimming cost V 7 bases and J 2 bases, with 17 bases left between them. The DNA of the CDR3 is TGTGCCAGCAAAGCTATACTCCAGGGGAACTATGGCTACACCTTC. It translates to CASKAILQGNYGYTF.

In this sample, this clonotype turned up a few times. This beta chain came through as a stray read in a library set up for alpha chains, and its size says little. This chain links TRBV20-1 with TRBJ2-3; the D gene is possibly TRBD2 (6 bases). CDR3 length: 13 amino acids. The V end was cut by 7 bases, the J end by 2 bases, with 13 bases between. Germline values: CDR1 DFQATT, CDR2 SNEGSKA (reference sequence). The CDR3 bases are TGCAGTGGAGGGAGGCGGGCCACAGATACGCAGTATTTT. Translated, it gives CSGGRRATDTQYF.

This clonotype showed up many times. This beta chain was picked up by a library intended for alpha chains and is off target, so its count carries little meaning. The chain joins TRBV5-1 to TRBJ1-6; D possibly corresponds to TRBD1 (5 bases). This CDR3 spans 13 amino acids. CDR1 and CDR2 (germline): SGHRS, YFSETQ. V gave up 5 bases and J gave up 7 bases, with 10 bases separating them. This CDR3 reads CASRVTENSPLHF. The CDR3 region has the DNA TGCGCCAGCAGGGTGACAGAGAATTCACCCCTCCACTTT.

This clonotype came up many times. Because this beta chain is a stray read in a library intended to capture alpha chains, its abundance should not be given much weight. The V gene is TRBV18, the J gene TRBJ1-1; D ambiguous. This CDR3 is built from 12 residues. V was trimmed by 1 base and J by 5 bases, leaving 5 bases between them. Germline loops: CDR1 KGHSH, CDR2 LQKENI. The CDR3 bases are TGTGCCAGCTCACCACGGCGGACTGAAGCTTTCTTT. Translated: CASSPRRTEAFF.

The table lists this clonotype with many counts. With the library built for alpha chains, this beta chain is off target and its frequency is not meaningful. The chain carries TRBV9 and TRBJ2-7; 10 bases align to TRBD1. The CDR3 loop spans 16 amino acids. V shed 1 base and J 4 bases; nucleotides not matched to a gene: 8. Germline assignment: CDR1 SGDLS and CDR2 YYNGEE. The CDR3 DNA reads TGTGCCAGCAGCGTAACCGGGACAGGGGTTGGGTACGAGCAGTACTTC. It yields the protein CASSVTGTGVGYEQYF.

This clonotype showed up just a few times. This beta chain is a stray read from a library made for alpha chains; its abundance is not meaningful. This chain uses TRBV4-1 with TRBJ1-6; 9 nucleotides line up with TRBD1. The V gene end was trimmed by 4 bases and the J gene end by 5 bases; junction bases not matched to a gene: 6. CDR1 and CDR2 from the germline V gene are MGHRA and YSYEKL. This CDR3 region has 16 residues. The CDR3 DNA sequence: TGCGCCAGCAGCCGAACAGGGGGCGCCGATAATTCACCCCTCCACTTT. Protein sequence: CASSRTGGADNSPLHF.

This clonotype was seen ten or more times. This beta chain is a stray sequence in a library constructed for alpha chains; its clone size is not meaningful. V usage is TRBV5-1 and J usage is TRBJ1-4, with 8 nucleotides matching TRBD1. The CDR3 length is 15 residues. CDR1 is SGHRS and CDR2 is YFSETQ in the germline V gene. J gave up 5 bases and V 2 bases, and 5 bases lay outside the gene matches. Here the CDR3 reads CASSFRTGTNEKLFF. For the CDR3, the DNA is TGCGCCAGCAGCTTTCGGACAGGGACAAATGAAAAACTGTTTTTT.

This clonotype showed up many times. A library prepared for alpha chains yielded this beta chain as an off-target read; its size is of little meaning. The chain combines TRBV19 with TRBJ1-5; D might be TRBD1 (5 bases). Germline V gene sequence: CDR1 LNHDA, CDR2 SQIVND (reference sequence). With 2 bases removed from V and 3 bases from J, the gap between germline ends came to 17 bases. CDR3 length: 17 residues. In DNA form, the CDR3 reads TGTGCCAGTAGTATAAGAGGGGCAGGGCTTTCCAATCAGCCCCAGCATTTT. Its translation: CASSIRGAGLSNQPQHF.

The sample holds many counts of this clonotype. This beta chain came through as a stray read in a library set up for alpha chains, and its size says little. This chain connects TRBV20-1 to TRBJ2-3; TRBD2 agrees at 7 bases. J gave up 5 bases and V 0 bases, and 11 bases lay outside the gene matches. Germline V CDR1 and CDR2: DFQATT, SNEGSKA (reference sequence). This CDR3 has 16 amino acids. CDR3 loop: CSARDGGGRGLDTQYF. The CDR3 DNA sequence: TGCAGTGCTAGAGACGGGGGAGGGCGGGGACTAGATACGCAGTATTTT.

This clonotype was observed many times. Because this beta chain is a stray read in a library intended to capture alpha chains, its abundance should not be given much weight. CDR3 in DNA: TGTGCCAGCAGCTTACAGAGAGATACGCAGTATTTT. Its translation is CASSLQRDTQYF. The rearrangement uses TRBV11-1 and TRBJ2-3, with D uncertain. Germline V gene data show CDR1 as SGHAT and CDR2 as FQDESV (reference sequence). The CDR3 sequence is 12 residues long. V gave up 2 bases and J gave up 5 bases, with 5 bases separating them.

There are a few counts of this clonotype. Since it is a stray read in a library aimed at alpha chains, this beta chain has a size that is not meaningful. The rearrangement joins TRBV4-1 to TRBJ2-7; 8 bases map to TRBD2. Per germline, CDR1 MGHRA and CDR2 YSYEKL. Trimming at V came to 3 bases and at J to 0 bases, leaving 7 bases not matched to a gene. The CDR3 is 16 amino acids. The CDR3 DNA is TGCGCCAGCAGCCAGACCGGGACTAGGAACTCCTACGAGCAGTACTTC. Residues: CASSQTGTRNSYEQYF.

In this sample, this clonotype turned up many times. This beta chain represents an off-target read in a library built for alpha chains; its size is of limited meaning. The chain has TRBV5-1 and TRBJ2-2, with TRBD2 matching 9 bases. The CDR3 totals 15 residues. J was trimmed by 3 bases and V by 2 bases; bases with no gene match: 2. The germline V gene has CDR1 SGHRS and CDR2 YFSETQ. In nucleotides, the CDR3 is TGCGCCAGCAGCTTTAGCGGGGGCGACACCGGGGAGCTGTTTTTT. Its translation: CASSFSGGDTGELFF.

This clonotype is medium-sized in the sample. This beta chain slipped into a library made for alpha chains as a stray read, so its size is not meaningful. This chain joins TRBV28 and TRBJ2-7; no definite D call. Germline values: CDR1 MDHEN, CDR2 SYDVKM. The CDR3 contains 13 residues. With 2 bases removed from V and 2 bases from J, the gap between germline ends came to 7 bases. This CDR3 is CASSLVAPYEQYF. DNA for the CDR3: TGTGCCAGCAGTTTAGTTGCACCCTACGAGCAGTACTTC.

This clonotype showed up many times. The size of this beta chain means little, since it is a stray read in a library made for alpha chains. The chain uses TRBV11-2 and TRBJ1-1; perhaps TRBD1 as D (5 bases). V lost 4 bases and J lost 10, with 22 bases in between. The CDR3 is 15 residues long. Germline CDR1 and CDR2: SGHAT and FQNNGV. Here the CDR3 reads CASSSPWAGSKTAFF. The CDR3 DNA is TGTGCCAGCAGCTCCCCCTGGGCAGGGTCTAAGACAGCTTTCTTT.

Concerning this clonotype: This beta chain is a stray sequence in a library constructed for alpha chains; its clone size is not meaningful. The CDR3 loop is CASSLVSNTGELFF. The CDR3 DNA reads as TGTGCCAGCAGCTTAGTATCGAACACCGGGGAGCTGTTTTTT. The rearrangement uses TRBV7-2 and TRBJ2-2; D is unresolved. This CDR3 is built from 14 residues. The V end was cut by 1 base, the J end by 0 bases, with 3 bases between. CDR1 and CDR2 (germline): SGHTA, FQGNSA.

Comment on this clonotype: This beta chain lies outside the target of a library built for alpha chains; its clone size means little. The V call is TRBV7-9, the J call TRBJ1-4; D is unresolved. Germline V lookup: CDR1 SEHNR, CDR2 FQNEAQ (reference sequence). The V end was cut by 4 bases, the J end by 5 bases, with 11 bases between. The CDR3 loop spans 14 amino acids. The CDR3 DNA is TGTGCCAGCAGCTCGTTCGGCTACAATGAAAAACTGTTTTTT. Translating gives CASSSFGYNEKLFF.

In this sample, this clonotype turned up many times. A library made for alpha chains picked up this beta chain off target, so its size means little. The J gene is TRBJ1-6, the V gene TRBV2; D is perhaps TRBD1 (6 bases). Germline V gene lookup returns CDR1 SNHLY and CDR2 FYNNEI. CDR3 length: 15 residues. The V gene lost 3 bases and the J gene lost 6 bases, with 12 bases spanning the gap. DNA for the CDR3: TGTGCCAGCAGTGAGGGGGGGCGTTTTAATTCACCCCTCCACTTT. It is translated as CASSEGGRFNSPLHF. Combining the CDR3 with reference TRBV2 and TRBJ1-6 gives the whole variable domain EPEVTQTPSHQVTQMGQEVILRCVPISNHLYFYWYRQILGQKVEFLVSFYNNEISEKSEIFDDQFSVERPDGSNFTLKIRSTKLEDSAMYFCASSEGGRFNSPLHFGNGTRLTVT.